The 16 T cell receptor beta chains below all came from one sample that was sequenced in a study of blood T cell repertoires in COVID-19. Using immunoSEQ multiplex PCR, the repertoire was profiled, and TCRdb retains in-frame clones only, with some absent. The sample records 65,000 to 85,000 clones, around nine tenths being singletons. Specimen: peripheral blood. These receptors all come from a young woman with acute or convalescent COVID-19.

The chain joins TRBV5-1 to TRBJ2-7, with 7 bases identical to TRBD1. This CDR3 contains 14 residues. CDR1 and CDR2 from the germline V gene are SGHRS and YFSETQ. The junction had 3 bases not matched to a gene; V was cut back by 0 bases and J by 3 bases. CDR3 bases: TGCGCCAGCAGCTTGGCCCGGGACAGCTACGAGCAGTACTTC. Its protein product is CASSLARDSYEQYF.

V is TRBV25-1 and J is TRBJ2-2; 7 bases are shared with TRBD2. Germline lookup yields CDR1 MGHDK and CDR2 SYGVNS. This CDR3 spans 16 amino acids. The V segment lost 7 bases and the J segment 2 bases; nucleotides outside the gene matches: 10. DNA for the CDR3: TGTGCCAGCACCCCGGAGCGGGAAAGTAACACCGGGGAGCTGTTTTTT. It translates to CASTPERESNTGELFF. The variable domain in full, completed from reference TRBV25-1 and TRBJ2-2, reads EADIYQTPRYLVIGTGKKITLECSQTMGHDKMYWYQQDPGMELHLIHYSYGVNSTEKGDLSSESTVSRIRTEHFPLTLESARPSHTSQYLCASTPERESNTGELFFGEGSRLTVL.

The V call is TRBV10-1, the J call TRBJ2-3; D might be TRBD1 (5 bases). Germline V gene data show CDR1 as WNHNN and CDR2 as SYGVQD (reference sequence). The CDR3 runs to 15 residues. V was cut by 4 bases and J by 2 bases, with 13 bases left in between. The CDR3, as DNA: TGCGCCAGCAGTGGAGTCCAGGGATACACAGATACGCAGTATTTT. This gives the protein CASSGVQGYTDTQYF.

A word on this clone: A read error is likely here: a far larger clone is one base away. The V call is TRBV2, the J call TRBJ2-7; 7 nucleotides agree with TRBD1. The CDR3 runs to 15 residues. Germline CDR1 SNHLY, CDR2 FYNNEI. Written as DNA, the CDR3 is TGTGCCTGCAGCACCACGACAGGGTACCCCTACGAGCAGTACTTC. Its protein is CACSTTTGYPYEQYF.

This chain connects TRBV18 to TRBJ2-6; D gene unclear. Per the germline V gene, CDR1 is KGHSH and CDR2 is LQKENI. The CDR3 loop spans 16 amino acids. V lost 7 bases and J lost 5, with 18 bases in between. CDR3: CASFPHASERANVLTF. The CDR3 nucleotides are TGTGCCAGCTTCCCCCATGCTTCTGAGCGGGCCAACGTCCTGACTTTC.

The CDR3 protein is CASGQLNTEAFF. The CDR3 bases are TGTGCCAGCGGGCAACTGAACACTGAAGCTTTCTTT. The chain links TRBV12-3 or TRBV12-4 to TRBJ1-1; no firm D call. Trimming cost V 8 bases and J 0 bases, with 7 bases left between them. The CDR3 runs 12 residues.

This chain links TRBV5-1 with TRBJ1-2; D remains ambiguous. This CDR3 is built from 15 residues. Germline assignment: CDR1 SGHRS and CDR2 YFSETQ. The V end was cut by 0 bases, the J end by 3 bases, with 12 bases between. The DNA for the CDR3 is TGCGCCAGCAGCTTGGACACGAAACACGACTATGGCTACACCTTC. Its translation: CASSLDTKHDYGYTF.

This clone showed up just a few times. The V call is TRBV6-4, the J call TRBJ2-1; a possible D gene is TRBD2 (5 bases). The V gene's germline CDR1 is MRHNA and CDR2 SNTAGT. V dropped 4 bases and J dropped 9 bases, with 19 bases sitting between them. The length of the CDR3 is 15 residues. CDR3 bases: TGTGCCAGCAGTGTAGATAGCGCCTTGGGGAGTGAGCAGTTCTTC. It specifies CASSVDSALGSEQFF.

This chain connects TRBV2 to TRBJ2-7; D gene ambiguous. V lost 7 bases and J 3 bases, leaving 19 bases between the germline ends. There are 15 residues in the CDR3. CDR1 is SNHLY and CDR2 is FYNNEI in the germline V gene. CDR3 DNA sequence: TGTGCCAGCACCGCGGAAAGCGTCGCGATCTACGAGCAGTACTTC. Translating gives CASTAESVAIYEQYF.

The genes are TRBV6-4 and TRBJ1-3, with D hard to call. Trimming took 7 bases from V and 4 from J, leaving 17 bases between them. Per germline, CDR1 MRHNA and CDR2 SNTAGT. The CDR3 is 15 residues long. CDR3 nucleotide sequence: TGTGCCAGCATCAGCCTTCTGGGCTTGGGAAACACCATATATTTT. Its protein product is CASISLLGLGNTIYF.

The chain couples TRBV15 to TRBJ2-5; D is ambiguous. Trimming stripped 0 bases from V and 2 bases from J, with 10 bases between. This CDR3 region has 15 residues. Germline V gene sequence: CDR1 LNHNV, CDR2 YYDKDF (reference sequence). CDR3 region: CATSRDYPVQETQYF. The CDR3 bases are TGTGCCACCAGCAGAGATTACCCGGTACAAGAGACCCAGTACTTC.

J is TRBJ2-5 and V is TRBV29-1; 10 nucleotides match TRBD2. Trimming at V came to 6 bases and at J to 2 bases, leaving 6 bases not matched to a gene. Germline V gene data show CDR1 as SQVTM and CDR2 as ANQGSEA. This CDR3 is 14 amino acids long. CDR3 bases: TGCAGCGTCGACACTAGCGGGGCACAAGAGACCCAGTACTTC. This sequence encodes CSVDTSGAQETQYF.

The rearrangement uses TRBV10-1 and TRBJ2-1; 10 bases fit TRBD2. The trim removed 0 bases at V and 9 bases at J, leaving 5 bases unmatched. The CDR3 contains 15 residues. In germline, CDR1 is WNHNN, CDR2 SYGVQD (reference sequence). The CDR3: CASSESSGRLGEQFF. The CDR3 coding sequence is TGCGCCAGCAGTGAGTCTAGCGGGAGGTTGGGTGAGCAGTTCTTC.

This chain joins TRBV7-2 and TRBJ1-6, with D possibly matching TRBD1 (6 bases). Per the germline V gene, CDR1 is SGHTA and CDR2 is FQGNSA. This CDR3 has 16 residues. The V end lost 3 bases, the J end lost 8 bases, and 17 bases lay between the germline ends. The CDR3 sequence: CASSFVGGASDSPLHF. The CDR3 DNA sequence: TGTGCCAGCAGCTTTGTGGGGGGGGCGTCGGATTCACCCCTCCACTTT.

The J gene is TRBJ2-3, the V gene TRBV25-1; the D gene is possibly TRBD2 (5 bases). Germline CDR1 and CDR2: MGHDK and SYGVNS. Trimming removed 1 base at V and 3 bases at J, with 5 bases between. CDR3 length: 13 amino acids. The CDR3 coding sequence is TGTGCCAGCAGTGAATCGGGAACAGATACGCAGTATTTT. This translates into CASSESGTDTQYF.

The chain links TRBV7-8 to TRBJ1-1; TRBD1 might be the D (6 bases). Germline loops: CDR1 SGHVS, CDR2 FQNEAQ. The CDR3 contains 14 residues. V lost 6 bases and J 0 bases, leaving 11 bases between the germline ends. The CDR3 nucleotides read TGTGCCAGCAGACCAGGACAGTTGAACACTGAAGCTTTCTTT. Protein sequence: CASRPGQLNTEAFF.